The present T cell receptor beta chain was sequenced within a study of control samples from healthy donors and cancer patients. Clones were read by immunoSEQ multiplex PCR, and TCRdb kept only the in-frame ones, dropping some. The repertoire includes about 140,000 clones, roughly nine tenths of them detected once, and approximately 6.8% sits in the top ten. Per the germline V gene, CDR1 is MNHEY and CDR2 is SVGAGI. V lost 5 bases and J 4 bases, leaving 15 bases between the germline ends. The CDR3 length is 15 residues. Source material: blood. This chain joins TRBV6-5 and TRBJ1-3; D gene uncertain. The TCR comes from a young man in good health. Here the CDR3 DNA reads TGTGCCAGCAGTCCCCTGGCGGGAGACGGAAACACCATATATTTT. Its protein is CASSPLAGDGNTIYF.